The source of this T cell receptor beta chain is a study of beta chain features in type 1 diabetes. Study conclusions and caveats: Across patients, naive, central memory and Treg TCRB repertoires exhibited apparently greater similarity than was observed across healthy donors. Fewer insertions but more deletions were seen at VDJ junctions in type 1 diabetes patients.

Since all of the isolated RNA was reverse transcribed, expressed TCRB transcripts were what got sequenced. The repertoire was sequenced with immunoSEQ multiplex PCR; TCRdb's copy has only in-frame clones and lacks some. The table shows approximately 400,000 clones, with about 16% occurring only once. V lost 7 bases to trimming and J lost 4 bases; unmatched junction nucleotides: 11. CDR1 is SNHLY and CDR2 is FYNNEI in the germline V gene. The CDR3 is 15 residues long. This clone was recorded a few times. Its antigen is still unknown. Sequenced sample: naive CD4+ T cells from blood. V and J are TRBV2 and TRBJ2-7; 9 nucleotides align to TRBD2. The clonotype originates from a woman aged 18-29 years in good health. CDR3 sequence: CASTQVAGDRYEQYF. DNA of the CDR3: TGTGCCAGCACTCAAGTAGCGGGAGATAGGTACGAGCAGTACTTC.